The present entry profiles one T cell receptor beta chain with its context. CDR1 and CDR2 (germline): MDHEN, SYDVKM. CDR3 length equals 15 residues. With 5 bases clipped from V and 4 bases from J, the junction kept 10 bases outside the gene matches. This sample is part of a study of blood T cell repertoires in COVID-19. Whole-study context: Material from acute and convalescent COVID-19 was sourced from the United States, Italy and Spain. From T cells, B-cell-depleted T cells, or PBMCs came the material, which was cDNA or gDNA.

In the original processing: The authors estimated nucleated cell counts from reference gene primer amplification. Assay: immunoSEQ multiplex PCR; the TCRdb copy retains only in-frame clones and omits some. From that table come the V and J calls and clone size; the DNA was used to work out D and trimming. The table shows nearly 250,000 clones, with more than 75% occurring only once. The sequencing input was peripheral blood. This chain uses TRBV28 with TRBJ1-2, with 7 nucleotides matching TRBD1. This TCR came from a woman aged 55-69 years who had recovered from COVID-19. CDR3 sequence reads: CASSSGRDRSYGYTF. CDR3 bases: TGTGCCAGCAGTAGCGGGAGGGACAGAAGCTATGGCTACACCTTC.